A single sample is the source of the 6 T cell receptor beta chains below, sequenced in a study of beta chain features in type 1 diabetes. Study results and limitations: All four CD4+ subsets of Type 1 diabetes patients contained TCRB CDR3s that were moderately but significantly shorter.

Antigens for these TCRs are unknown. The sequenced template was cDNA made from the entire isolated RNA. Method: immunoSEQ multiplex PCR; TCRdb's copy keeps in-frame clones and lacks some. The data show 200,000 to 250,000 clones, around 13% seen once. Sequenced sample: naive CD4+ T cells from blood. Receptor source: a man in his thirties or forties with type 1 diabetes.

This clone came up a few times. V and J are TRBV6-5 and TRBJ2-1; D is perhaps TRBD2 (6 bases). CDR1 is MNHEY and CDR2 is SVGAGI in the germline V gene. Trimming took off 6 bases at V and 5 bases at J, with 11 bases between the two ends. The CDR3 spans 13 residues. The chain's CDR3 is CASSRGSHNEQFF. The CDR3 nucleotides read TGTGCCAGCAGCCGGGGGTCCCACAATGAGCAGTTCTTC.

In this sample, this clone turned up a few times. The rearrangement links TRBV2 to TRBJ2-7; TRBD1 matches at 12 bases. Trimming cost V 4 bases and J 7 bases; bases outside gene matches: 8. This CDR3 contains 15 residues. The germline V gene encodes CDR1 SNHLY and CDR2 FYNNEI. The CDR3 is CASSGDRGRLGEQYF. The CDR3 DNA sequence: TGTGCCAGCAGTGGGGACAGGGGGCGTCTGGGGGAGCAGTACTTC.

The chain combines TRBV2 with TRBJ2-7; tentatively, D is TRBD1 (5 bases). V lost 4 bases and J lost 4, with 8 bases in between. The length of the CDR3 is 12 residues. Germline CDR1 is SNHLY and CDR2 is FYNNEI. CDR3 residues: CASSADRYEQYF. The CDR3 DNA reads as TGTGCCAGCAGTGCCGACAGATACGAGCAGTACTTC. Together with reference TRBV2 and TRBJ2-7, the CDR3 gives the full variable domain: EPEVTQTPSHQVTQMGQEVILRCVPISNHLYFYWYRQILGQKVEFLVSFYNNEISEKSEIFDDQFSVERPDGSNFTLKIRSTKLEDSAMYFCASSADRYEQYFGPGTRLTVT.

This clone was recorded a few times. CDR3 DNA: TGTGCCAGCAGTCGGGCGGGACGGAACTACGAGCAGTACTTC. Amino acid sequence: CASSRAGRNYEQYF. The V and J genes are TRBV6-5 and TRBJ2-7; possible D gene TRBD2, 6 bases. V lost 5 bases to trimming and J lost 3 bases, with 14 bases between them. From germline, CDR1 is MNHEY and CDR2 SVGAGI. This CDR3 contains 14 residues.

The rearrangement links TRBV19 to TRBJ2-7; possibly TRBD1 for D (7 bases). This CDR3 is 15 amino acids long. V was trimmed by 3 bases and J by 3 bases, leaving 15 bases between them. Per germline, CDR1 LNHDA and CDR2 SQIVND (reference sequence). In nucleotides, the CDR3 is TGTGCCAGTAGTATGGCAGGGGGGAGGTACTACGAGCAGTACTTC. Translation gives CASSMAGGRYYEQYF.

Here the CDR3 reads CASSQDSLREQYF. CDR3 DNA sequence: TGCGCCAGCAGCCAGGACAGTCTACGAGAGCAGTACTTC. The chain carries TRBV4-1 and TRBJ2-7, with a tentative D call TRBD1 (6 bases). Trimming took 3 bases from V and 7 from J, leaving 13 bases between them. This CDR3 has 13 residues. Germline loops: CDR1 MGHRA, CDR2 YSYEKL.